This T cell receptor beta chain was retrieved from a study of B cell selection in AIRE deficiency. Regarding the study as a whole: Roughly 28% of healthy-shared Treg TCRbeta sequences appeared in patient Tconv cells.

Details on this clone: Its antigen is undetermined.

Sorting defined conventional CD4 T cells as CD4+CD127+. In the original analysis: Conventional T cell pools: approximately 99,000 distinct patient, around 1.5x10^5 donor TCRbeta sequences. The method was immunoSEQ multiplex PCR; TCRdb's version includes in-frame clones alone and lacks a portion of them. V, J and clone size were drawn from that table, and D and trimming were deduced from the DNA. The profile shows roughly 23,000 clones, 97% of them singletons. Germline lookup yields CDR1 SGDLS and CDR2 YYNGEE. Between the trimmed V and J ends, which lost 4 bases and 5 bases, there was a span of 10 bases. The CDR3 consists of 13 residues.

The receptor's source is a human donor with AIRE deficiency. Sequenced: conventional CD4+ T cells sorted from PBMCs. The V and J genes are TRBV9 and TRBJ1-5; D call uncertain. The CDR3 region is CASSPSWDQPQHF. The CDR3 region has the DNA TGTGCCAGCAGCCCTAGTTGGGATCAGCCCCAGCATTTT.